This T cell receptor beta chain was recorded in a study of T cell responses to AZD1222 COVID-19 vaccine. The protocol was immunoSEQ multiplex PCR, while the TCRdb copy is restricted to in-frame clones and leaves out a portion. The sample shows about 100,000 clones, about 88% of them seen only once. V was clipped by 2 bases and J by 4 bases, with 9 bases between them. Per germline, CDR1 SEHNR and CDR2 FQNEAQ (reference sequence). The CDR3 consists of 14 residues. Regarding the study as a whole: Seropositive at baseline were only six AZD1222 recipients.

A remark on this clone: Its antigen is currently unknown.

This clonotype originated in an adult in good health. This chain joins TRBV7-9 and TRBJ1-3; D gene unclear. The starting material was peripheral blood, obtained on day 0 of AZD1222 vaccination. This chain's CDR3 is CASSLPRVGNTIYF. The CDR3 DNA follows: TGTGCCAGCAGCTTACCCCGGGTAGGAAACACCATATATTTT.